A single sample gave rise to the 3 T cell receptor beta chains below, sequenced in a study of CD8+CD57+ T cells in acquired aplastic anemia. Profiles of TCR beta VDJ and CDR3 were generated from a genomic DNA template. MiXCR, run by TCRdb on the reads, gives a single entry per CDR3 protein. This table holds 35,000 to 45,000 distinct CDR3 sequences, approximately 71% found once. The material sequenced was sorted CD4+, CD8+, or CD8+CD57+ T cells (not recorded which) from PBMCs. All receptors come from a human donor in good health, serving as a control.

The chain has TRBV29-1 and TRBJ2-7; D is undetermined. The germline V gene has CDR1 SQVTM and CDR2 ANQGSEA. Trimming pared 2 bases from V and 3 bases from J, leaving 11 bases between. This CDR3 has 13 residues. This CDR3 reads CSVERSSNYEQYV. CDR3 coding DNA: TGCAGCGTTGAAAGGTCCAGCAACTACGAGCAGTACGTC.

The chain has TRBV6-1 and TRBJ2-1; no reliable D call. Germline CDR1 is MNHNS and CDR2 is SASEGT. The CDR3 extends over 13 amino acids. Trimming took off 5 bases at V and 6 bases at J, with 11 bases between the two ends. Written as DNA, the CDR3 is TGTGCCAGCAGTCCCGGACCGGGCAATGAGCAGTTCTTC. This gives the protein CASSPGPGNEQFF.

This chain connects TRBV2 to TRBJ2-7, with unresolved D. The CDR3 consists of 13 residues. With 0 bases removed from V and 6 bases from J, the gap between germline ends came to 9 bases. Germline loops: CDR1 SNHLY, CDR2 FYNNEI. CDR3 amino acids: CASSEASRPEQYF. The CDR3 nucleotides read TGTGCCAGCAGTGAAGCCAGCCGTCCCGAGCAGTACTTC.